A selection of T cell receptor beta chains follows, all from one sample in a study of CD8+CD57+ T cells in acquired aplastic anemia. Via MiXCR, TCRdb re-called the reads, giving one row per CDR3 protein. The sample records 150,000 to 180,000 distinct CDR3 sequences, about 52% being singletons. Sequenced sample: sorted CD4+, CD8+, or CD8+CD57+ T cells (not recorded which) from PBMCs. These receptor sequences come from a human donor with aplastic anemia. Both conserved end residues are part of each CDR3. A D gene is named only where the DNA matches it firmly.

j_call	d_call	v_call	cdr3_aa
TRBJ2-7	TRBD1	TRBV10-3	CAISESGAGTGGYEQYF
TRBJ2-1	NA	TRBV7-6	CASSLDGYEQFF
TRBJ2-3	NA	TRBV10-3	CATIAAGTDTQYF
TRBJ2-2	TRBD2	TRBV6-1	CASRDEKRGEGWELFF
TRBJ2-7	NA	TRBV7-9	CASSSTVSGRQYF
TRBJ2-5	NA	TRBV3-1	CASSRPRYGETQYF
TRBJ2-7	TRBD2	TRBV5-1	CASSFSGGHYEQYF
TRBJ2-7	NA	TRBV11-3	CASSLEWGLSYEQYF
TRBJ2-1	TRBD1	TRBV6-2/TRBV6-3	CASSYLKPTSRGLYNEQFF
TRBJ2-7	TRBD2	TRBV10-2	CATNSGGSYEQYF
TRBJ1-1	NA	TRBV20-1	CSASRVTNTEAFF
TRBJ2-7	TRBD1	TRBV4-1	CASSPRTGGWGTVYEQYF
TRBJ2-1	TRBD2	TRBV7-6	CASSLGTSGGPYNEQFF
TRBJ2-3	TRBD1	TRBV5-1	CASGLPTDRATDTQYF
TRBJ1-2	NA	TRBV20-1	CSARAWDMASYTF
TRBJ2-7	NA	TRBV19	CASSQLGGAYEQYF
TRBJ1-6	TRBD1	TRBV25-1	CASDPDRIGSPLHF
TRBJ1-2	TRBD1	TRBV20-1	CSARDLWSGGEDPNYGYTF
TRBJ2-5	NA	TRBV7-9	CASSSLGGETQYF
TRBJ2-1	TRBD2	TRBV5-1	CASSSGITGDEQFF
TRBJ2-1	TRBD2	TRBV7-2	CAIRGGRAYNEQFF
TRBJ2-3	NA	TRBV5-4	CASSLVGSLSTDTQYF
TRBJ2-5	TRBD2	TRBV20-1	CSADFLPSGRAEETQYF
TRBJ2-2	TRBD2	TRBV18	CASYPAGRNTGELFF
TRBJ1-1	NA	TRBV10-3	CAISEFGNEAFF
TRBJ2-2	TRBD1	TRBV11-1	CASSLKRGDRGYTGELFF
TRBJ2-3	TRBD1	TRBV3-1	CASYGQGTDTQYF
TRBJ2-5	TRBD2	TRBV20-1	CSATGTSQETQYF
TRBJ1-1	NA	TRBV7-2	CASSKGEDTEAFF
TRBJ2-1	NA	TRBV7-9	CASSLRTGEQFF
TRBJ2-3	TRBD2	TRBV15	CATSRGGSLGDTQYF
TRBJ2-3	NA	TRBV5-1	CASSSLPVDTQYF
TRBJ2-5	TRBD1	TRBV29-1	CSVAGRSTGDETQYF
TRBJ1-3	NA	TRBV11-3	CASSEQSGNTIYF
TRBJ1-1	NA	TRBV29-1	CSGSENTEAFF
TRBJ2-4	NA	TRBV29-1	CSVYTGSIQYF
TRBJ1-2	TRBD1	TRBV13	CASSPGGHGLYGYTF
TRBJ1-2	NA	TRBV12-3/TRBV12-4	CASSLGGPYTF
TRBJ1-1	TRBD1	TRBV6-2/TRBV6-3	CASRWTGAEAFF
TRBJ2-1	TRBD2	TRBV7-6	CASSSRGTGDNEQFF
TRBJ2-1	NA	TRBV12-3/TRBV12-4	CASRADYNEQFF